This TCR beta chain emerged from a study of cytomegalovirus exposure and HLA in healthy donors. This clone has just one count. Its antigen is currently unknown. PCR used 60 Vbeta primers and 13 Jbeta primers. Sequencing was performed with immunoSEQ multiplex PCR; in TCRdb, only in-frame clones are kept and a portion is missing. The data hold more than 150,000 clones, with about 80% observed a single time. Germline V gene lookup returns CDR1 KGHSH and CDR2 LQKENI. V lost 6 bases and J lost 0; bases outside the gene matches: 4. The CDR3 spans 16 residues. Study-wide results and limits: There were reportedly fewer N-insertions in an Asian-associated ancestry cluster than the roughly 670-donor mean, in a later analysis.

The chain employs TRBV18 and TRBJ2-6; TRBD1 aligns across 8 bases. The sequenced sample was PBMCs. This sequence originates from a boy aged 5-17 years in good health and CMV-seronegative. The CDR3: CASSGQGPSGANVLTF. CDR3 sequence (DNA): TGTGCCAGCTCCGGACAGGGCCCCTCTGGGGCCAACGTCCTGACTTTC.